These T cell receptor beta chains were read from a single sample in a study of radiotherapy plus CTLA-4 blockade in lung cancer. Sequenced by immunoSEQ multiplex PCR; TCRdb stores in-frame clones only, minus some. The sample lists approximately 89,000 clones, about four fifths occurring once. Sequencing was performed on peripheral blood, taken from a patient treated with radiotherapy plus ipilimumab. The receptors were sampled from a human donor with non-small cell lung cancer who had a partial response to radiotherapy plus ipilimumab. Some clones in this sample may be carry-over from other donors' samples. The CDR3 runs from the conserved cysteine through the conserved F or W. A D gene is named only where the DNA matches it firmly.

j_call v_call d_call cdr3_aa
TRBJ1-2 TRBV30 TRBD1 CAERPGTGPSDGYTF
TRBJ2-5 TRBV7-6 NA CASSLRPGTPYQETQYF
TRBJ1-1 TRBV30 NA CAWGQQNTEAFF
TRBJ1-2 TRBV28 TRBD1 CASRSDRGGGYTF
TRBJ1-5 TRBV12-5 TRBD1 CASDRDSISNQPQHF
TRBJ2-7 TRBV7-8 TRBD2 CASSLRTMTSGVSYEQYF
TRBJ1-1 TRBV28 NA CASSFSVNTEAFF
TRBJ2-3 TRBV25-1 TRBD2 CASSEPRTSGGREDTQYF
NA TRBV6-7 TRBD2 CASKYGTSGSSYEQYF
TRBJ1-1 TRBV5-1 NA CASSWAPGTPNTEAFF
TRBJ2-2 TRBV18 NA CASSPSGGPNTGELFF
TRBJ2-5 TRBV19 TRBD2 CASSIVLAGLETQYF
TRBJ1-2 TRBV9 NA CASSVATDTYGYTF
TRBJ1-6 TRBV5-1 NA CASSLYGEGTLHF
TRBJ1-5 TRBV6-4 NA CASSDPGVEGDQPQHF
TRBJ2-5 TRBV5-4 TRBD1 CASSLGTGGMGETQYF
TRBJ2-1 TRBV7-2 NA CASSGPNRGSDEQFF
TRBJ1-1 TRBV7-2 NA CASSEQITEAFF
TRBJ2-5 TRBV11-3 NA CASSSTTGTPKETQYF
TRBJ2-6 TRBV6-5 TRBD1 CASTTGAGANVLTF
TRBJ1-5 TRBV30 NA CAWSGRGGSQPQHF
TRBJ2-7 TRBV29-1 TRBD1 CSVAARGNNYEQYF
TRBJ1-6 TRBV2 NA CASSGQENSPLHF
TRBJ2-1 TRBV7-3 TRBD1 CASSRGQGPYNEQFF
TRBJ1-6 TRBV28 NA CATMDFETLHF
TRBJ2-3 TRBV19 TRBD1 CASSTMDRASTDTQYF
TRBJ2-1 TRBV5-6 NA CASSLGLPGNEQFF
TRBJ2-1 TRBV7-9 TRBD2 CASSPLAYNEQFF
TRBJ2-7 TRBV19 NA CASSIGQVGTYEQYF
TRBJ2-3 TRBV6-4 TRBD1 CASSLDRGSADTQYF
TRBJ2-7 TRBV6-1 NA CASSEAAYDYYEQYF
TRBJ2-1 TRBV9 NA CASSVAGTPFYNEQFF
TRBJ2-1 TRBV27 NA CASSLSHRGPHNEQFF
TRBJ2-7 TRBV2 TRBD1 CASSRQGIESYEQYF
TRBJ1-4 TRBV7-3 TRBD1 CASSFHLRSMDRANEKLFF
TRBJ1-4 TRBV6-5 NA CASSRTGRANEKLFF
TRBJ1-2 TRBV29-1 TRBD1 CSVEVLSGQGARGYGYTF
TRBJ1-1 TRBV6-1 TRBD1 CASSFSGGDTEAFF
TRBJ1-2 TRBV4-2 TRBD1 CASSQEMDRDYGYTF
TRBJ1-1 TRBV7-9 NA CASSPMRGPEAFF
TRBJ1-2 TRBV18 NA CASSPQSGNGYTF
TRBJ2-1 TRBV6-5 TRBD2 CASSYVTSGTVNEQFF
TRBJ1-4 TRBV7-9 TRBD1 CATGQGDGNEKLFF
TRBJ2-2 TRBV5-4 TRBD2 CASSTGSGRTTGELFF
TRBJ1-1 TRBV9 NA CASSVYAGANTEAFF
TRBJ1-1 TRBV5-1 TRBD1 CASSLDTGGDPEAFF
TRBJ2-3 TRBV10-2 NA CASTDRGLADTQYF
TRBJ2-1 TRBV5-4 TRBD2 CASSRVAGASEQFF
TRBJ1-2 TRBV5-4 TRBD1 CASSLGTGVGYGYTF